Following are 20 T cell receptor beta chains from one sample sequenced in a study of shared clonotypes between healthy human individuals. TCRdb's table, derived via immunoSEQ multiplex PCR, lists solely in-frame clones and lacks some. The sample has about 2.4 million clones; 90% to 95% are singletons. The sequenced sample was naive CD4+ T cells sorted from blood. Subset meaning: CD45RA+ positively selected. These receptors were collected from a man between 18 and 35 years old in good health.

Points on this clone: Other nucleotide sequences in the sample specify the same CDR3. V is TRBV5-1 and J is TRBJ2-7, with D perhaps TRBD1 or TRBD2 (5 bases each). This CDR3 contains 15 residues. The V end lost 2 bases, the J end lost 3 bases, and 15 bases lay between the germline ends. The germline gives CDR1 SGHRS, CDR2 YFSETQ. CDR3 protein: CASSLGQGAGYEQYF. The DNA for the CDR3 is TGCGCCAGCAGCTTAGGTCAAGGGGCGGGCTACGAGCAGTACTTC.

The gene calls are TRBV25-1 and TRBJ2-5, with TRBD1 as a possible D gene (5 bases). Deletions cut 2 bases from V and 4 bases from J, with 14 bases between. CDR1 is MGHDK, CDR2 SYGVNS, per germline. The CDR3 spans 15 residues. Here the CDR3 reads CASSEGSGWGETQYF. For the CDR3, the DNA is TGTGCCAGCAGTGAAGGGTCAGGGTGGGGAGAGACCCAGTACTTC.

The chain is built from TRBV29-1 and TRBJ2-7; the match to TRBD2 covers 7 bases. CDR1 is SQVTM, CDR2 ANQGSEA, per germline. The CDR3 runs 14 residues. V shed 4 bases and J 9 bases; nucleotides not matched to a gene: 15. CDR3 nucleotide sequence: TGCAGCGTTGGGTTTGTCGGAGGGGAGGGTCGGCAGTACTTC. Translation gives CSVGFVGGEGRQYF.

The chain carries TRBV6-1 and TRBJ2-3; 9 nucleotides match TRBD1. J lost 2 bases, V lost 10 bases, and 7 bases had no gene match. This CDR3 has 14 residues. Germline V gene sequence: CDR1 MNHNS, CDR2 SASEGT. The CDR3 region has the DNA TGTGCCACCTTGGACAGGGGCCTCACAGATACGCAGTATTTT. Translation: CATLDRGLTDTQYF.

This chain joins TRBV5-3 and TRBJ2-7; D tentatively fits TRBD1 or TRBD2 (5 bases each). TRBV5-3 is marked as an open reading frame, function uncertain. Trimming removed 0 bases at V and 5 bases at J, with 9 bases between. This CDR3 has 13 amino acids. The CDR3 region is CARSLGPGHEQYF. The CDR3 DNA sequence: TGTGCCAGAAGCTTGGGGCCGGGACACGAGCAGTACTTC.

The CDR3 sequence: CASGRVSGYTF. The CDR3 region has the DNA TGTGCCAGCGGCCGGGTTTCTGGCTACACCTTC. The chain uses TRBV28 and TRBJ1-2; D not certain. V dropped 8 bases and J dropped 7 bases, with 11 bases sitting between them. The CDR3 covers 11 residues. Germline V CDR1 and CDR2: MDHEN, SYDVKM.

CDR3 in DNA: TGTGCCAGCAGTGAGACAGGGGGCTATCAGCCCCAGCATTTT. The encoded protein is CASSETGGYQPQHF. The J gene is TRBJ1-5, the V gene TRBV2; the match to TRBD1 covers 10 bases. In germline, CDR1 is SNHLY, CDR2 FYNNEI. The V segment lost 3 bases and the J segment 5 bases; nucleotides outside the gene matches: 1. The CDR3 loop spans 14 amino acids.

The chain is built from TRBV28 and TRBJ2-1; TRBD2 agrees at 9 bases. From germline, CDR1 is MDHEN and CDR2 SYDVKM. Trimming took 3 bases from V and 4 from J; bases not matched to a gene: 7. The CDR3 length is 16 residues. The CDR3 DNA follows: TGTGCCAGCAGTTTTTTGAGCGGGGGGCATTACAATGAGCAGTTCTTC. Translating gives CASSFLSGGHYNEQFF.

The chain links TRBV6-6 to TRBJ1-4; D remains unclear. Trimming stripped 6 bases from V and 5 bases from J, with 16 bases between. The CDR3 has 15 residues. Per the germline V gene, CDR1 is MNHNY and CDR2 is SVGAGI (reference sequence). CDR3 in amino acids: CASRQREARNEKLFF. CDR3 sequence (DNA): TGTGCCAGCAGACAGAGGGAGGCCCGAAATGAAAAACTGTTTTTT.

The chain has TRBV19 and TRBJ2-1, with D possibly matching TRBD1 (6 bases). This CDR3 comprises 16 residues. The germline gives CDR1 LNHDA, CDR2 SQIVND (reference sequence). Between the trimmed V and J ends, which lost 1 base and 6 bases, there was a span of 16 bases. The CDR3 spells CASSIGYRARSNEQFF. CDR3 sequence (DNA): TGTGCCAGTAGTATAGGATACAGGGCGAGGAGCAATGAGCAGTTCTTC.

This chain uses TRBV27 with TRBJ1-1; maybe TRBD1 (5 bases). Trimming left V 7 bases short and J 4 bases short, with 13 bases between. The CDR3 loop spans 13 amino acids. CDR1 and CDR2 from the germline V gene are MNHEY and SMNVEV (reference sequence). CDR3 nucleotides: TGTGCCAGCAAGACTTCAGGGACCACTGAAGCTTTCTTT. Translation: CASKTSGTTEAFF.

This clone was observed a few times. The chain joins TRBV7-9 to TRBJ1-2, with a possible D match to TRBD1 (5 bases). The CDR3 contains 15 residues. Germline-derived CDR1 and CDR2 are SEHNR and FQNEAQ (reference sequence). The ends were cut back, 5 bases at V and 3 bases at J, with 16 bases in the middle. The CDR3 loop reads CASSPFIGADYGYTF. DNA for the CDR3: TGTGCCAGCAGCCCCTTTATCGGGGCTGACTATGGCTACACCTTC.

This chain joins TRBV2 and TRBJ1-3; the D gene is possibly TRBD1 (6 bases). The V end lost 5 bases, the J end lost 0 bases, and 17 bases lay between the germline ends. Looked up from germline, CDR1 is SNHLY and CDR2 is FYNNEI. This CDR3 comprises 17 residues. The CDR3 reads CASSSETLDSSGNTIYF. The CDR3 DNA is TGTGCCAGCAGTAGCGAAACCTTGGACAGCTCTGGAAACACCATATATTTT.

V usage is TRBV19 and J usage is TRBJ2-7, with a tentative D call TRBD1 (6 bases). The CDR3 runs 11 residues. Germline CDR1 LNHDA, CDR2 SQIVND (reference sequence). Deletions cut 8 bases from V and 5 bases from J, with 10 bases between. DNA for the CDR3: TGTGCCAGTGAAGGACAGAACGAGCAGTACTTC. Protein product: CASEGQNEQYF.

This sequence joins TRBV2 and TRBJ1-2; D might be TRBD1 (5 bases). Germline CDR1 and CDR2: SNHLY and FYNNEI. The CDR3 sequence is 13 residues long. Trimming left V 8 bases short and J 8 bases short, with 18 bases between. The CDR3 coding sequence is TGTGCCAGCCGCCCGGGGCGTGATATGGGCTACACCTTC. This translates into CASRPGRDMGYTF.

This clone was seen only once. CDR3 sequence: CASSWGGPNTEAFF. CDR3 bases: TGCGCCAGCAGCTGGGGGGGTCCGAACACTGAAGCTTTCTTT. The chain joins TRBV5-1 to TRBJ1-1; perhaps TRBD1 as D (5 bases). Germline values: CDR1 SGHRS, CDR2 YFSETQ. Trimming stripped 3 bases from V and 1 base from J, with 10 bases between. The CDR3 loop spans 14 amino acids.

The CDR3 nucleotides are TGTGCTAGTGGTTTGTGGGGACAGGGGGCCGACGGGGAGCTGTTTTTT. Translating gives CASGLWGQGADGELFF. The V and J genes are TRBV12-5 and TRBJ2-2; 12 bases agree with TRBD1. The germline V gene encodes CDR1 LGHNT and CDR2 FRNRAP. The CDR3 is 16 residues long. Losses at the gene ends were 2 bases for V and 7 bases for J; bases not matched to a gene: 5.

The chain links TRBV2 to TRBJ1-5, with D possibly TRBD1 on 5 matching bases. The CDR3 length is 13 residues. V lost 2 bases and J lost 7, with 9 bases in between. The germline gives CDR1 SNHLY, CDR2 FYNNEI. The CDR3 here is CASSEWGEQPQHF. CDR3 nucleotides: TGTGCCAGCAGTGAATGGGGGGAGCAGCCCCAGCATTTT. Supplemented by reference TRBV2 and TRBJ1-5, the full variable domain reads EPEVTQTPSHQVTQMGQEVILRCVPISNHLYFYWYRQILGQKVEFLVSFYNNEISEKSEIFDDQFSVERPDGSNFTLKIRSTKLEDSAMYFCASSEWGEQPQHFGDGTRLSIL.

The chain combines TRBV6-5 with TRBJ2-1, with D perhaps matching TRBD1 or TRBD2 (6 bases each). The CDR3 sequence is 15 residues long. The V gene lost 5 bases and the J gene lost 7 bases, with 18 bases spanning the gap. Per germline, CDR1 MNHEY and CDR2 SVGAGI. The CDR3 is CASSRGTPSTNEQFF. CDR3 DNA sequence: TGTGCCAGCAGTAGGGGGACTCCGAGTACGAATGAGCAGTTCTTC.

The rearrangement joins TRBV18 to TRBJ2-4, with D perhaps matching TRBD1 (6 bases). Looked up from germline, CDR1 is KGHSH and CDR2 is LQKENI. V was cut by 3 bases and J by 8 bases, with 14 bases left in between. This CDR3 has 14 amino acids. The CDR3 here is CASSPNRARDIQYF. CDR3 DNA: TGTGCCAGCTCACCTAACAGGGCTCGGGACATTCAGTACTTC.